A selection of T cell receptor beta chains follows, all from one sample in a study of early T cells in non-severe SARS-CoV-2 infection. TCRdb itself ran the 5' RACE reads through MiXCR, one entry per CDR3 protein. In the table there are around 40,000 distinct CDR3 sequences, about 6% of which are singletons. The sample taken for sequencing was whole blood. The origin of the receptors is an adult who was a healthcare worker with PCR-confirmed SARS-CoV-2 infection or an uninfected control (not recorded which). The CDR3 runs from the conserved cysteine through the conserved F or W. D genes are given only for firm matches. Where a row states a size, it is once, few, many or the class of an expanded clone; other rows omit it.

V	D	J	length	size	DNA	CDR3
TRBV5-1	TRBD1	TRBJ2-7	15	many	TGCGCCAGCAGCCCGGGACAGGGGGGAACCTACGAGCAGTACTTC	CASSPGQGGTYEQYF
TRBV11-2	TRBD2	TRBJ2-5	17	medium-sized	TGTGCCAGCAGCCGGACCAGCGGGAGGGCATCTGAGGAGACCCAGTACTTC	CASSRTSGRASEETQYF
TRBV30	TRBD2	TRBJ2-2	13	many	TGTGCCTGGACTGGGACTAGCGCAGGGGAGCTGTTTTTT	CAWTGTSAGELFF
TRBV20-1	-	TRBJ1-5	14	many	TGCAGTGCTAGAGTGGGGACAAGCAATCAGCCCCAGCATTTT	CSARVGTSNQPQHF
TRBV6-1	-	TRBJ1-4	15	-	TGTGCCAGCAGTGAATTGTCAGGGCAAGATGAAAAACTGTTTTTT	CASSELSGQDEKLFF
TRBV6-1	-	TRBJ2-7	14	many	TGTGCCAGCGGGGCCAGGATGACTAGTTACGAGCAGTACTTC	CASGARMTSYEQYF
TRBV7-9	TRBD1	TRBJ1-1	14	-	TGTGCCAGCAGTCCGAGACAGGGCGCCACTGAAGCTTTCTTT	CASSPRQGATEAFF
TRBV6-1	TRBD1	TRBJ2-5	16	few	TGTGCCAGCAGTGAAGCGAGTGGACAGGGTCAAGAGACCCAGTACTTC	CASSEASGQGQETQYF
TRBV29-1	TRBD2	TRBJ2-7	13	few	TGCAGCGCCTTTGCGGGAGGGCCTCACGAGCAGTACTTC	CSAFAGGPHEQYF
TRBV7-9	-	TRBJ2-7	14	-	TGTGCCAGCAGCCCCGGACAGCCCGGGGACGAGCAGTACTTC	CASSPGQPGDEQYF
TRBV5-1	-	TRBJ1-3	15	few	TGCGCCAGCAGCTTAGACGGCCACTCTGGAAACACCATATATTTT	CASSLDGHSGNTIYF
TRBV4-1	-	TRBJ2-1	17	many	TGCGCCAGCAGCCAAGAATTGGGGTTTGCCTCCTACAATGAGCAGTTCTTC	CASSQELGFASYNEQFF
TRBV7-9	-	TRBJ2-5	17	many	TGTGCCAGCAGCTTATCGTCATTCAAGGGGACCCAAGAGACCCAGTACTTC	CASSLSSFKGTQETQYF
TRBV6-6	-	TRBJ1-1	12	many	TGTGCCAGCAGCCCCCCGGGCACTGAAGCTTTCTTT	CASSPPGTEAFF
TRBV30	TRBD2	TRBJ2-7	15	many	TGTGCCTGGGGAAGCGGACTAGCGGGGGTCTACGAGCAGTACTTC	CAWGSGLAGVYEQYF
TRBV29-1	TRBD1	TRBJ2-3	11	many	TGCAGCATCCGGACAGGACCAACGCAGTATTTT	CSIRTGPTQYF